One and the same sample provided the 18 T cell receptor beta chains below, sequenced in a study of identical twins. TCRdb re-called the 5' RACE reads with MiXCR, one entry per CDR3 protein. The sample includes roughly 500,000 distinct CDR3 sequences, about 20% of them seen just once. These same records also appear under a second study, on T cells expressing NK-cell markers.

Sequencing was carried out using CD4+ T cells sorted from blood. The receptors stem from a woman aged 18-35 years in good health.

This clonotype has only a few counts. V gene TRBV3-1 combines with J gene TRBJ2-7; 14 bases are shared with TRBD2. Unmatched junction bases numbered 13, after V lost 2 bases and J lost 1 base. Germline V CDR1 and CDR2: LGHDT, YNNKEL (reference sequence). This CDR3 comprises 20 residues. The CDR3 loop is CASSQPGLAGGVPRSYEQYF. The CDR3 bases are TGTGCCAGCAGCCAACCAGGACTAGCGGGAGGTGTCCCTAGGTCCTACGAGCAGTACTTC.

This rearrangement joins TRBV12-5 to TRBJ2-7; possibly TRBD2 for D (6 bases). This CDR3 is built from 15 residues. CDR1 is LGHNT and CDR2 is FRNRAP in the germline V gene. The germline V and J ends were trimmed by 0 bases and 6 bases, with 15 bases remaining between them. CDR3 loop: CASGLVLGGTGEQYF. In nucleotides, the CDR3 is TGTGCTAGTGGTTTGGTATTGGGGGGTACAGGCGAGCAGTACTTC.

The CDR3 DNA reads TGCAGCGTTGTAACCTTCCGGGACAGGGAGCGCGAGCAGTACTTC. Translating gives CSVVTFRDREREQYF. The rearrangement joins TRBV29-1 to TRBJ2-7, with 9 positions matching TRBD1. The CDR3 is made up of 15 amino acids. The trim removed 4 bases at V and 6 bases at J, leaving 13 bases unmatched. Looked up from germline, CDR1 is SQVTM and CDR2 is ANQGSEA.

Of note for this clonotype: A much larger clone is a single base away; this may be a read error. This chain links TRBV7-3 with TRBJ2-1; D uncertain. V was pared by 10 bases and J by 0 bases, with 25 bases between. Germline V CDR1 and CDR2: SGHTA, FQGTGA. This CDR3 spans 18 amino acids. The CDR3 bases are TGTGCCATCACCTTCCTCCCCAGCGTGGGTTACTCCTACAATGAGCAGTTCTTC. It codes for CAITFLPSVGYSYNEQFF.

The chain is built from TRBV12-3 or TRBV12-4 and TRBJ2-2; D not certain. With 3 bases removed from V and 6 bases from J, the gap between germline ends came to 8 bases. The CDR3 spans 13 residues. The CDR3 loop is CASSFTHAGELFF. The CDR3 nucleotides are TGTGCCAGCAGTTTCACCCATGCCGGGGAGCTGTTTTTT.

This chain uses TRBV29-1 with TRBJ2-7, with D perhaps matching TRBD2 (6 bases). CDR3 size: 12 residues. V shed 4 bases and J shed 3 bases, with 10 bases lying between them. The V gene's germline CDR1 is SQVTM and CDR2 ANQGSEA. The CDR3 DNA follows: TGCAGCGTTGGACTAGGAGGCTACGAGCAGTACTTC. Amino acids: CSVGLGGYEQYF.

CDR3 nucleotides: TGTGCCAGCAGGCAAGGGGCGGAGACCCAGTACTTC. Translated, it gives CASRQGAETQYF. This sequence joins TRBV7-2 and TRBJ2-5; maybe TRBD1 (5 bases). The germline V and J ends were trimmed by 6 bases and 5 bases, with 10 bases remaining between them. Looked up from germline, CDR1 is SGHTA and CDR2 is FQGNSA. The CDR3 is made up of 12 amino acids.

The chain couples TRBV7-2 to TRBJ1-5; D might be TRBD1 (6 bases). Trimming cost V 4 bases and J 7 bases, with 17 bases left between them. CDR1 and CDR2 (germline): SGHTA, FQGNSA. The CDR3 consists of 15 residues. CDR3 bases: TGTGCCAGCAGCTCCAAAGGGGGGATATTCCAGCCCCAGCATTTT. Protein sequence: CASSSKGGIFQPQHF.

V usage is TRBV3-1 and J usage is TRBJ2-1; 9 nucleotides match TRBD2. The CDR3 length is 16 residues. Germline V gene data show CDR1 as LGHDT and CDR2 as YNNKEL (reference sequence). The J segment lost 8 bases and the V segment lost 8 bases, leaving 16 bases of the junction unmatched. In DNA, the CDR3 is TGTGCCAGCGATACGGGGAGCGGGGGGAGTTTTCATGAGCAGTTCTTC. Protein sequence: CASDTGSGGSFHEQFF.

The chain joins TRBV5-1 to TRBJ2-5, with 9 bases aligning to TRBD2. The germline V gene has CDR1 SGHRS and CDR2 YFSETQ. Unmatched junction bases numbered 4, after V lost 2 bases and J lost 2 bases. The CDR3 totals 15 residues. CDR3 sequence reads: CASSFSSGTQETQYF. The CDR3 coding sequence is TGCGCCAGCAGCTTCTCTAGCGGGACGCAAGAGACCCAGTACTTC. The full variable domain, its missing parts supplied by reference TRBV5-1 and TRBJ2-5, is KAGVTQTPRYLIKTRGQQVTLSCSPISGHRSVSWYQQTPGQGLQFLFEYFSETQRNKGNFPGRFSGRQFSNSRSEMNVSTLELGDSALYLCASSFSSGTQETQYFGPGTRLLVL.

This clonotype was seen only a few times. The rearrangement joins TRBV5-1 to TRBJ2-1; D may be TRBD2 (6 bases). The V gene's germline CDR1 is SGHRS and CDR2 YFSETQ. With 6 bases removed from V and 2 bases from J, the gap between germline ends came to 12 bases. The length of the CDR3 is 14 residues. The CDR3 is CASNGGDTYNEQFF. DNA of the CDR3: TGCGCCAGCAACGGCGGGGATACCTACAATGAGCAGTTCTTC.

This chain links TRBV9 with TRBJ1-6; 10 nucleotides line up with TRBD1. The CDR3 spans 15 residues. J was trimmed by 8 bases and V by 3 bases; bases with no gene match: 5. Germline assignment: CDR1 SGDLS and CDR2 YYNGEE. The CDR3 DNA follows: TGTGCCAGCAGCGAGACCGGGACAGGGGATTCACCCCTCCACTTT. Protein: CASSETGTGDSPLHF.

This chain joins TRBV6-2 or TRBV6-3 and TRBJ2-1; 7 nucleotides align to TRBD2. The CDR3 extends over 15 amino acids. The V gene end was trimmed by 2 bases and the J gene end by 4 bases; junction bases not matched to a gene: 5. Germline V gene lookup returns CDR1 MNHEY and CDR2 SVGEGT. The DNA of the CDR3 is TGTGCCAGCAGTTACGCGGGAGTGATGTACAATGAGCAGTTCTTC. It is translated as CASSYAGVMYNEQFF.

The chain carries TRBV20-1 and TRBJ2-1, with TRBD1 identical over 10 bases. Germline V CDR1 and CDR2: DFQATT, SNEGSKA (reference sequence). CDR3 length: 15 residues. J lost 7 bases, V lost 2 bases, and 8 bases had no gene match. The CDR3 DNA reads as TGCAGTGCTAGAAATGCGGGACAGGGGCGAAATGAGCAGTTCTTC. It codes for CSARNAGQGRNEQFF.

The chain uses TRBV4-3 and TRBJ2-1; TRBD2 aligns across 11 bases. The V and J ends lost 0 bases and 7 bases, in that order; junction bases with no gene match: 8. CDR3 length: 17 residues. CDR1 and CDR2 from the germline V gene are LGHNA and YSLEER. The CDR3 here is CASSQERRLAGGNEQFF. In DNA form, the CDR3 reads TGCGCCAGCAGCCAAGAAAGGAGGCTAGCGGGGGGAAATGAGCAGTTCTTC.

This clonotype was observed a handful of times. The chain joins TRBV27 to TRBJ2-7, with a weak D call TRBD2 (6 bases). This CDR3 spans 15 amino acids. Germline V gene sequence: CDR1 MNHEY, CDR2 SMNVEV (reference sequence). The V and J ends lost 5 bases and 1 base respectively, with 15 bases between them. The CDR3 spells CASSPPAGVSYEQYF. In DNA form, the CDR3 reads TGTGCCAGCAGTCCCCCAGCGGGCGTATCCTACGAGCAGTACTTC.

This clonotype was picked up a small number of times. V gene TRBV7-2 combines with J gene TRBJ2-2; unclear D gene. V was pared by 4 bases and J by 6 bases, with 12 bases between. Germline lookup yields CDR1 SGHTA and CDR2 FQGNSA. This CDR3 has 14 amino acids. The CDR3 is CASSSRAWAGELFF. CDR3 nucleotides: TGTGCCAGCAGCTCAAGGGCTTGGGCCGGGGAGCTGTTTTTT. Combining the CDR3 with reference TRBV7-2 and TRBJ2-2 gives the whole variable domain GAGVSQSPSNKVTEKGKDVELRCDPISGHTALYWYRQSLGQGLEFLIYFQGNSAPDKSGLPSDRFSAERTGGSVSTLTIQRTQQEDSAVYLCASSSRAWAGELFFGEGSRLTVL.

The genes are TRBV2 and TRBJ2-5, with 10 positions matching TRBD1. With 5 bases clipped from V and 3 bases from J, the junction kept 15 bases outside the gene matches. The CDR3 runs to 18 residues. Germline lookup yields CDR1 SNHLY and CDR2 FYNNEI. CDR3 coding DNA: TGTGCCAGCAGTTTAGGTTTCGGGAGGGGGACAGGGGAAGAGACCCAGTACTTC. This gives the protein CASSLGFGRGTGEETQYF.